Listed below are T cell receptor beta chains from one sample, sequenced in a study of blood T cell repertoires in COVID-19. Clones were read by immunoSEQ multiplex PCR, and TCRdb kept only the in-frame ones, dropping some. The table shows some 140,000 clones, with about 70% occurring only once. Specimen: peripheral blood. The receptors were sampled from a man at least 80 years old with acute or convalescent COVID-19. Both conserved end residues are part of each CDR3. Each record gives: V gene, D gene, clone size, J gene, CDR3 DNA, CDR3 protein. The D gene is left open where the match is weak. Where a row states a size, it is once, few, many or the class of an expanded clone; other rows omit it.

TRBV27	NA	once	TRBJ1-1	TGTGCCAGCAGTTTCGTCGGCAGGCTGAACACTGAAGCTTTCTTT	CASSFVGRLNTEAFF
TRBV4-3	NA	NA	TRBJ2-7	TGCGCCAGCAGCCAAGGGGGCGGTACCGTCTACGAGCAGTACTTC	CASSQGGGTVYEQYF
TRBV28	TRBD1	NA	TRBJ1-4	TGTGCCAGCAGTTTAAACAGGGGAGAAAAACTGTTTTTT	CASSLNRGEKLFF
TRBV7-2	TRBD1	NA	TRBJ2-1	TGTGCCAGCAGCTCATGGACAGGGGGCAATGAGCAGTTCTTC	CASSSWTGGNEQFF
TRBV2	TRBD1	NA	TRBJ2-6	TGTGCCAGCACCGGACAGGTGGACTCTGGGGCCAACGTCCTGACTTTC	CASTGQVDSGANVLTF
TRBV7-3	TRBD1	NA	TRBJ1-3	TGTGCCAGCAGGCCAGGGGGCTCTGGAAACACCATATATTTT	CASRPGGSGNTIYF
TRBV2	NA	few	TRBJ1-1	TGTGCCAGCAGTGAAGCGAGGCCCGGGGTGACTGAAGCTTTCTTT	CASSEARPGVTEAFF
TRBV7-3	TRBD1	once	TRBJ2-4	TGTGCCAGCAGCTTAGGGACAGGGGACATTCAGTACTTC	CASSLGTGDIQYF
TRBV5-5	TRBD1	NA	TRBJ1-6	TGTGCCAGCAGCTCGGGACAGGGGGCCAATTCACCCCTCCACTTT	CASSSGQGANSPLHF
TRBV5-6	TRBD1	NA	TRBJ2-3	TGTGCCAGCAGCCGGACAGGGTCCGCAGATACGCAGTATTTT	CASSRTGSADTQYF
TRBV5-1	NA	NA	TRBJ2-1	TGCGCCAGCAGCTTTAGACGGGACAATGAGCAGTTCTTC	CASSFRRDNEQFF
TRBV19	NA	NA	TRBJ1-2	TGTGCCAGTAGTATAGATACTGGATACAGCAATGGCTACACCTTC	CASSIDTGYSNGYTF
TRBV11-2	NA	NA	TRBJ1-2	TGTGCCAGCAGCTTTGAGTGGAGAGGCGGCTACACCTTC	CASSFEWRGGYTF
TRBV7-6	NA	NA	TRBJ1-4	TGTGCCAGCAGCGTGACAGAGAATGAAAAACTGTTTTTT	CASSVTENEKLFF
TRBV12-3/TRBV12-4	NA	NA	TRBJ2-7	TGTGCCAGCAGTTTAGCACAGTACGAGCAGTACTTC	CASSLAQYEQYF
TRBV13	TRBD2	NA	TRBJ2-5	TGTGCCAGCAGCGCCACGACTAGCGGGGGCCCCCAAGAGACCCAGTACTTC	CASSATTSGGPQETQYF
TRBV6-1	NA	once	TRBJ2-7	TGTGCCAGCAGTGAATTTATTGACAGCCCCCTTTCCTCCTACGAGCAGTACTTC	CASSEFIDSPLSSYEQYF
TRBV19	TRBD1	NA	TRBJ2-2	TGTGCCAGTAAGGCGGGGGACAGGGGATACACCGGGGAGCTGTTTTTT	CASKAGDRGYTGELFF
TRBV7-3	TRBD1	few	TRBJ1-6	TGTGCCAGCAGCTTCACGACAGGGGGGGATTCACCCCTCCACTTT	CASSFTTGGDSPLHF
TRBV12-3/TRBV12-4	NA	NA	TRBJ2-1	TGTGCCAGCAGTTTAGTCGGCGGGCCGATCTTC	CASSLVGGPIF
TRBV5-1	TRBD2	NA	TRBJ2-2	TGCGCCAGCAGCTGGGGGGGACTAGCGGGAAACACCGGGGAGCTGTTTTTT	CASSWGGLAGNTGELFF
TRBV7-8	NA	NA	TRBJ1-3	TGTGCCAGCAGCTTGGGAAGGGGGATTGGAAACACCATATATTTT	CASSLGRGIGNTIYF
TRBV27	NA	NA	TRBJ2-5	TGTGCCAGCAGTTTATCCGGGTGGGAGACCCAGTACTTC	CASSLSGWETQYF
TRBV5-1	TRBD1	NA	TRBJ2-2	TGCGCCAGCAGTCGGGACAGGGGGCGATCCGGGGAGCTGTTTTTT	CASSRDRGRSGELFF
TRBV5-6	TRBD1	NA	TRBJ1-5	TGTGCCAGCAGCGCACAGGGGAGGAGCAATCAGCCCCAGCATTTT	CASSAQGRSNQPQHF
TRBV5-4	TRBD1	NA	TRBJ1-6	TGTGCCAGCAGTTTGGACAGGGAACGTTCACCCCTCCACTTT	CASSLDRERSPLHF
TRBV6-5	TRBD1	NA	TRBJ2-7	TGTGCCAGCAGTACGGGACAGGGTTGGGAGCAGTACTTC	CASSTGQGWEQYF
TRBV19	TRBD2	NA	TRBJ2-1	TGTGCCAGTAGTACCTCTAGCGGGGGGTATTATGAGCAGTTCTTC	CASSTSSGGYYEQFF
TRBV5-1	TRBD1	NA	TRBJ1-1	TGCGCCAGCGGTGTCAGGGGGGACACTGAAGCTTTCTTT	CASGVRGDTEAFF
TRBV7-9	TRBD1	NA	TRBJ2-2	TGTGCCAGCAGTTCGGGACAGGGGATTACCGGGGAGCTGTTTTTT	CASSSGQGITGELFF
TRBV7-3	NA	NA	TRBJ2-2	TGTGCCAGCAGCTCCACAGCGGCCGGGGAGCTGTTTTTT	CASSSTAAGELFF
TRBV7-8	TRBD1	NA	TRBJ2-6	TGTGCCAGCAGCTTAAACAGGGGGTACTCTGGGGCCAACGTCCTGACTTTC	CASSLNRGYSGANVLTF
TRBV27	NA	NA	TRBJ1-1	TGTGCCAGCAGTTTATATCGGGGGAACACTGAAGCTTTCTTT	CASSLYRGNTEAFF
TRBV11-2	NA	NA	TRBJ1-2	TGTGCCAGCAGCTCTTGGGCCGGAAACTATGGCTACACCTTC	CASSSWAGNYGYTF
TRBV6-2/TRBV6-3	NA	NA	TRBJ1-5	TGTGCCAGCAGTTACGCCAGTAGCAATCAGCCCCAGCATTTT	CASSYASSNQPQHF
TRBV5-5	NA	NA	TRBJ1-5	TGTGCCAGCAGCCTACTAGGGGGTCAGCCCCAGCATTTT	CASSLLGGQPQHF
TRBV7-2	NA	NA	TRBJ1-5	TGTGCCAGCAGCTTAGAACAGGGTCAGCCCCAGCATTTT	CASSLEQGQPQHF
TRBV6-5	NA	NA	TRBJ2-5	TGTGCCAGCAGACCGGGCCTCCGAGGGGAGACCCAGTACTTC	CASRPGLRGETQYF
TRBV6-1	TRBD1	NA	TRBJ1-2	TGTGCCAGCAGTGAAGCGTCACACAGGGGGAGCAACGGCTACACCTTC	CASSEASHRGSNGYTF
TRBV4-3	TRBD2	NA	TRBJ2-1	TGCGCCAGCAGCCAAGCCGTTAGCGGGGGTTACAATGAGCAGTTCTTC	CASSQAVSGGYNEQFF